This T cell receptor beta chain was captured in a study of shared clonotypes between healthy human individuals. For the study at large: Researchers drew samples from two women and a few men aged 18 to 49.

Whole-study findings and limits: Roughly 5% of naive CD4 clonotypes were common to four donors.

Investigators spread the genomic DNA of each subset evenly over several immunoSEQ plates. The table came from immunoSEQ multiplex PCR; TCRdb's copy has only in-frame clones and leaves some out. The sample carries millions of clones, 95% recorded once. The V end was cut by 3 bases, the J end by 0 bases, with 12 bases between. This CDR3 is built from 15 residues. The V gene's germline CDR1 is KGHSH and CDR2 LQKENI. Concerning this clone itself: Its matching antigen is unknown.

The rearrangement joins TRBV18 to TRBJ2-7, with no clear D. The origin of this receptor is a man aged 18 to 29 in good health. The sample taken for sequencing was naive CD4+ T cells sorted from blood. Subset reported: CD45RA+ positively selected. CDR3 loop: CASSPDVGFSYEQYF. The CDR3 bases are TGTGCCAGCTCACCGGACGTGGGGTTCTCCTACGAGCAGTACTTC.